The sequence of this TCR beta chain was determined in a study of cytomegalovirus exposure and HLA in healthy donors. The wider study: The early release's HLA-typed donors yielded tens of millions of unique TCRs. Study results and caveats: Differences between HLA loci emerged in a later analysis of TCR association rates, with DRB1 most and HLA-C fewest. TCR beta chain V- and J-gene trimming was linked, in a later analysis, to a missense variant in DCLRE1C.

The CDR3 contains 17 residues. Trimming at V came to 4 bases and at J to 2 bases, leaving 12 bases not matched to a gene. The germline V gene encodes CDR1 MGHRA and CDR2 YSYEKL. Amplification used 60 Vbeta primers and 13 Jbeta primers. Assay: immunoSEQ multiplex PCR; the TCRdb copy retains only in-frame clones and omits some. The sample holds about 110,000 clones, approximately 73% seen once. As to this clone: Its specificity is unknown.

Sequenced material: PBMCs. The J gene is TRBJ2-5, the V gene TRBV4-1, with 8 bases matching TRBD2. The origin of this receptor is a man aged 25 to 40 in good health and CMV-seronegative. The CDR3 DNA sequence: TGCGCCAGCAGCCCCATTCACCGGACTAGCAGTCAAGAGACCCAGTACTTC. Protein: CASSPIHRTSSQETQYF.